This TCR beta chain was documented in a study of blood T cells in healthy people across ages. Overall study results and limits: Measured against age, TCR beta diversity per million T cells decreased in a roughly linear manner.

The CDR3 has 14 residues. V lost 3 bases and J 1 base, leaving 9 bases between the germline ends. Germline values: CDR1 WSHSY, CDR2 SAAADI. Healthy Caucasians from Russia aged 6 to 90 served as donors. Next came a second PCR, run for about 7 to 12 cycles, which used a sample-barcoded 5' primer along with a J-beta primer mix. MiXCR was run by TCRdb on the 5' RACE reads, yielding one entry per CDR3 protein. The sample gives about 640,000 distinct CDR3 sequences, 58% of which show up once; 30% to 40% is in the top ten. This clonotype was observed once. Antigen unknown. The receptor's source is a man in his fifties or sixties in good health. The chain has TRBV10-2 and TRBJ1-1; tentative D call: TRBD1 (6 bases). The sequenced material came from blood. The CDR3 sequence: CASSEGTSNTEAFF. The CDR3 coding sequence is TGCGCCAGCAGTGAAGGGACATCGAACACTGAAGCTTTCTTT.